This passage covers 27 T cell receptor beta chains from one sample sequenced in a study of regulatory T cells in long-lasting Graves disease. The time point is: newly diagnosed GD, antithyroid drugs for less than 3 months. Following extraction of RNA from PBMCs, that RNA was used to make the TCR library. CDR3 regions were amplified by Arm-PCR using iRepertoire HTBI primers to build TCR beta libraries. TCRdb independently ran MiXCR on the multiplex PCR reads; one entry per CDR3 protein. The sample consists of hundreds of thousands of distinct CDR3 sequences, 15% of them appearing once. In addition, the sample was reused for a study of T cells in Graves' hyperthyroidism and ophthalmopathy.

The source was peripheral blood mononuclear cells (PBMCs), collected at new diagnosis, from a patient treated with antithyroid drugs. Receptor source: a woman aged 40 to 50 with Graves disease.

This clonotype was observed many times. V and J are TRBV2 and TRBJ1-2; 10 positions match TRBD1. V gave up 6 bases and J gave up 2 bases; unmatched junction bases: 6. Germline-derived CDR1 and CDR2 are SNHLY and FYNNEI. This CDR3 region has 15 residues. The CDR3 DNA reads TGTGCCAGCAGCATGGACAGGGGGGCCAACTATGGCTACACCTTC. It translates to CASSMDRGANYGYTF. The full variable domain, rest sourced from reference TRBV2 and TRBJ1-2, is EPEVTQTPSHQVTQMGQEVILRCVPISNHLYFYWYRQILGQKVEFLVSFYNNEISEKSEIFDDQFSVERPDGSNFTLKIRSTKLEDSAMYFCASSMDRGANYGYTFGSGTRLTVV.

This clonotype was seen at least ten times. The rearrangement joins TRBV12-3 or TRBV12-4 to TRBJ1-1; D is unresolved. The CDR3 extends over 12 amino acids. V gave up 6 bases and J gave up 5 bases, with 10 bases separating them. The CDR3 DNA follows: TGTGCCAGCAGCCAAGGAAGGACTGAAGCTTTCTTT. Translation: CASSQGRTEAFF.

The J gene is TRBJ2-2, the V gene TRBV30; 12 nucleotides line up with TRBD1. The length of the CDR3 is 15 residues. V lost 4 bases to trimming and J lost 7 bases; unmatched junction nucleotides: 7. Germline V gives CDR1 GTSNPN, CDR2 SVGIG (reference sequence). CDR3 protein: CAWKAGQGAIGELFF. In DNA form, the CDR3 reads TGTGCCTGGAAGGCGGGACAGGGGGCTATCGGGGAGCTGTTTTTT.

This clonotype was seen a handful of times. The chain couples TRBV6-1 to TRBJ1-4; perhaps TRBD1 as D (5 bases). V lost 1 base and J lost 6, with 6 bases in between. The germline V gene has CDR1 MNHNS and CDR2 SASEGT. This CDR3 is built from 13 residues. The CDR3 bases are TGTGCCAGCAGTGAAGTGACAGATGAAAAACTGTTTTTT. This sequence encodes CASSEVTDEKLFF.

This clonotype was counted many times. The gene calls are TRBV12-3 or TRBV12-4 and TRBJ2-7; no clear D gene. The V end lost 5 bases, the J end lost 3 bases, and 11 bases lay between the germline ends. The CDR3 is 13 residues long. CDR3 nucleotides: TGTGCCAGCAGTCCGATGGGAAACTACGAGCAGTACTTC. It specifies CASSPMGNYEQYF.

This clonotype was recorded many times. V usage is TRBV7-2 and J usage is TRBJ2-5, with D possibly TRBD1 on 5 matching bases. Trimming stripped 4 bases from V and 5 bases from J, with 17 bases between. There are 15 residues in the CDR3. Germline CDR1 is SGHTA and CDR2 is FQGNSA. The CDR3 region has the DNA TGTGCCAGCAGCTCATCACCTTCAGGGCAGGAGACCCAGTACTTC. This translates into CASSSSPSGQETQYF.

In its sample, this clonotype was seen many times. This chain connects TRBV4-1 to TRBJ2-5; 8 nucleotides line up with TRBD2. The V gene end was trimmed by 0 bases and the J gene end by 2 bases; junction bases not matched to a gene: 8. This CDR3 has 17 amino acids. The germline CDR1 and CDR2 sequences are MGHRA and YSYEKL. The CDR3 here is CASSQDGGTSGQETQYF. CDR3 nucleotide sequence: TGCGCCAGCAGCCAAGATGGTGGAACTAGCGGTCAAGAGACCCAGTACTTC.

The rearrangement links TRBV4-1 to TRBJ2-2; 10 bases map to TRBD2. Germline CDR1 is MGHRA and CDR2 is YSYEKL. Trimming took 4 bases from V and 7 from J; bases not matched to a gene: 6. CDR3 length: 15 amino acids. CDR3 amino acids: CASSPGAGGFGELFF. CDR3 nucleotide sequence: TGCGCCAGCAGCCCGGGAGCGGGAGGGTTCGGGGAGCTGTTTTTT.

The V gene is TRBV6-1, the J gene TRBJ1-2, with a weak D call TRBD1 (5 bases). Germline assignment: CDR1 MNHNS and CDR2 SASEGT. V dropped 7 bases and J dropped 3 bases, with 12 bases sitting between them. The CDR3 sequence is 13 residues long. CDR3 amino acids: CASTRRGDYGYTF. The CDR3 DNA reads TGTGCCAGCACCAGACGGGGGGACTATGGCTACACCTTC.

The chain has TRBV11-2 and TRBJ1-2; TRBD1 agrees at 9 bases. Trimming at V came to 5 bases and at J to 7 bases, leaving 5 bases not matched to a gene. The length of the CDR3 is 13 residues. The germline V gene has CDR1 SGHAT and CDR2 FQNNGV. In nucleotides, the CDR3 is TGTGCCAGCAGCCAACAGGGGGCGGGTGGCTACACCTTC. Translation gives CASSQQGAGGYTF.

The V call is TRBV6-1, the J call TRBJ2-7; D is possibly TRBD1 (6 bases). The ends were cut back, 6 bases at V and 6 bases at J, with 15 bases in the middle. CDR3 length: 13 amino acids. Germline CDR1 is MNHNS and CDR2 is SASEGT. The CDR3 protein is CASSPTGTREQYF. DNA for the CDR3: TGTGCCAGCAGCCCTACCGGGACACGCGAGCAGTACTTC.

At least ten counts were recorded for this clonotype. The chain links TRBV7-9 to TRBJ2-1; the match to TRBD2 covers 7 bases. Losses at the gene ends were 9 bases for V and 4 bases for J; bases not matched to a gene: 9. This CDR3 spans 14 amino acids. Per the germline V gene, CDR1 is SEHNR and CDR2 is FQNEAQ (reference sequence). CDR3 in amino acids: CASVLSGAYNEQFF. As DNA, the CDR3 is TGTGCCAGTGTGCTAAGCGGGGCTTACAATGAGCAGTTCTTC.

The table lists this clonotype with many counts. The chain uses TRBV4-3 and TRBJ2-3; D is perhaps TRBD2 (6 bases). The V gene's germline CDR1 is LGHNA and CDR2 YSLEER. Trimming took 7 bases from V and 0 from J, leaving 14 bases between them. The CDR3 runs to 15 residues. The CDR3 region has the DNA TGCGCCAGCACCCCCTGGGCGGGGAGCACAGATACGCAGTATTTT. Protein: CASTPWAGSTDTQYF.

This clonotype came up many times. V usage is TRBV20-1 and J usage is TRBJ2-7, with TRBD1 as a possible D gene (6 bases). Germline V CDR1 and CDR2: DFQATT, SNEGSKA (reference sequence). V shed 6 bases and J shed 3 bases, with 15 bases lying between them. The CDR3 extends over 13 amino acids. The CDR3 bases are TGCAGTGCCGGCCAGGGGCCTTTCTACGAGCAGTACTTC. Protein sequence: CSAGQGPFYEQYF.

The sample holds many counts of this clonotype. The chain couples TRBV11-2 to TRBJ2-1, with 13 bases matching TRBD2. The CDR3 is 18 amino acids. Germline-derived CDR1 and CDR2 are SGHAT and FQNNGV. The trim removed 5 bases at V and 9 bases at J, leaving 16 bases unmatched. The chain's CDR3 is CASSALTGTSGDVSEQFF. CDR3 nucleotide sequence: TGTGCCAGCAGCGCTCTGACCGGGACTAGCGGGGACGTCAGTGAGCAGTTCTTC.

At least ten counts were recorded for this clonotype. The chain links TRBV30 to TRBJ2-7, with D uncertain. Germline V gives CDR1 GTSNPN, CDR2 SVGIG (reference sequence). V was shortened by 0 bases and J by 3 bases, with 6 bases between the two germline ends. The CDR3 length is 12 residues. DNA of the CDR3: TGTGCCTGGAGTGTAGGTAGCTACGAGCAGTACTTC. It is translated as CAWSVGSYEQYF.

This clonotype was counted ten times or more. The rearrangement links TRBV3-1 to TRBJ2-5; 7 bases agree with TRBD1. Germline V gene lookup returns CDR1 LGHDT and CDR2 YNNKEL (reference sequence). The V segment lost 0 bases and the J segment 4 bases; nucleotides outside the gene matches: 5. This CDR3 spans 15 amino acids. CDR3: CASSQDPAGGETQYF. The CDR3 coding sequence is TGTGCCAGCAGCCAAGATCCGGCAGGGGGAGAGACCCAGTACTTC.

As concerns this clonotype: A much larger clonotype is one base distant, so this may be a read error. The CDR3 does not close with the conserved phenylalanine or tryptophan, likely indicating a read error. The chain uses TRBV2 and TRBJ2-1; D call uncertain. Germline V gives CDR1 SNHLY, CDR2 FYNNEI. The V end was cut by 6 bases, the J end by 4 bases, with 16 bases between. This CDR3 region has 15 residues. The CDR3 region is CASREKPYGYNEQFL. The CDR3 DNA sequence: TGTGCCAGCAGAGAAAAGCCCTATGGGTACAATGAGCAGTTCCTC.

This clonotype was counted a single time. Since a far larger clone is one base different, this is likely a read error. V gene TRBV11-3 combines with J gene TRBJ2-5, with TRBD2 as a possible D gene (6 bases). The end of the DNA is better explained by TRBJ2-1, so the J call may be wrong. The CDR3 contains 15 residues. CDR1 and CDR2 from the germline V gene are SGHNT and YENEEA. CDR3 sequence (DNA): TGTGCCAGCAGCGAAAGACCAGCGGGCTCGGTTGAGCAGTTCTTC. Protein product: CASSERPAGSVEQFF.

This clonotype appeared many times. The J gene is TRBJ2-7, the V gene TRBV28, with D unresolved. Trimming took 3 bases from V and 0 from J, leaving 12 bases between them. The CDR3 covers 15 residues. Germline CDR1 reads MDHEN; CDR2 reads SYDVKM. The DNA for the CDR3 is TGTGCCAGCAGTTTCCACGGAGTGGGCTCCTACGAGCAGTACTTC. Translating gives CASSFHGVGSYEQYF.

This clonotype was counted at least ten times. The chain uses TRBV6-1 and TRBJ2-7; possibly TRBD1 for D (6 bases). Per the germline V gene, CDR1 is MNHNS and CDR2 is SASEGT. Between the trimmed V and J ends, which lost 8 bases and 7 bases, there was a span of 24 bases. The CDR3 is 15 residues long. The CDR3 reads CASRPDPAGQGEQYF. Here the CDR3 DNA reads TGTGCCAGCCGTCCCGACCCAGCAGGCCAGGGGGAGCAGTACTTC.

This clonotype was counted ten times or more. J is TRBJ2-7 and V is TRBV20-1; 7 nucleotides line up with TRBD2. CDR3 length: 13 amino acids. The germline CDR1 and CDR2 sequences are DFQATT and SNEGSKA (reference sequence). Losses at the gene ends were 4 bases for V and 3 bases for J; bases not matched to a gene: 6. The CDR3 coding sequence is TGCAGTGCTAATCGGCTAGCGGACTACGAGCAGTACTTC. This codes for CSANRLADYEQYF.

The table lists this clonotype with many counts. The V call is TRBV29-1, the J call TRBJ2-2, with TRBD1 identical over 10 bases. The CDR3 is made up of 15 amino acids. Germline-derived CDR1 and CDR2 are SQVTM and ANQGSEA. J was trimmed by 4 bases and V by 6 bases; bases with no gene match: 8. The chain's CDR3 is CSVNPGTGVTGELFF. Here the CDR3 DNA reads TGCAGCGTCAACCCCGGGACAGGGGTCACCGGGGAGCTGTTTTTT.

This clonotype was recorded at least ten times. V is TRBV18 and J is TRBJ2-1; 9 bases agree with TRBD2. Germline CDR1 and CDR2: KGHSH and LQKENI. The junction had 8 bases not matched to a gene; V was cut back by 5 bases and J by 0 bases. CDR3 length: 17 residues. CDR3 nucleotides: TGTGCCAGCTCATCCCTAGCGGGGACGAGCTCCTACAATGAGCAGTTCTTC. Residues: CASSSLAGTSSYNEQFF.

The chain carries TRBV5-6 and TRBJ2-2; D might be TRBD1 (5 bases). V was pared by 4 bases and J by 2 bases, with 12 bases between. The germline V gene encodes CDR1 SGHDT and CDR2 YYEEEE. The CDR3 has 15 amino acids. The CDR3 nucleotides are TGTGCCAGCAGCAAACAGGTTCTAAACACCGGGGAGCTGTTTTTT. Translation gives CASSKQVLNTGELFF.

At least ten counts were recorded for this clonotype. The rearrangement uses TRBV19 and TRBJ2-5; 7 positions match TRBD1. V was pared by 3 bases and J by 4 bases, with 2 bases of the junction left unmatched. Looked up from germline, CDR1 is LNHDA and CDR2 is SQIVND (reference sequence). This CDR3 has 13 residues. The CDR3 loop is CASSMGTAETQYF. CDR3 in DNA: TGTGCCAGTAGTATGGGGACAGCAGAGACCCAGTACTTC.

The table lists this clonotype with a few counts. The J gene is TRBJ2-7, the V gene TRBV4-1, with 7 bases fitting TRBD1. CDR3 length: 14 amino acids. Germline CDR1 is MGHRA and CDR2 is YSYEKL. Losses at the gene ends were 3 bases for V and 3 bases for J; bases not matched to a gene: 5. The CDR3 bases are TGCGCCAGCAGCCAGAGAAGACAGGGCTACGAGCAGTACTTC. This codes for CASSQRRQGYEQYF.